Below are 2 T cell receptor beta chains sequenced from a single sample in a study of T-cell memory formation after mild COVID-19. MiXCR, run by TCRdb on the 5' RACE reads, gives a single entry per CDR3 protein. The sample records some 450,000 distinct CDR3 sequences, more than 15% being singletons. Sample: PBMCs or a T cell subset sorted from them (not recorded which). Source of these receptors: a man aged 18 to 29 who had mild COVID-19 (a few samples of this study predate the infection). Cell type and time point are not known.

This chain links TRBV12-3 or TRBV12-4 with TRBJ2-3; D gene unclear. CDR3 length: 13 residues. Trimming left V 5 bases short and J 4 bases short, with 10 bases between. Here the CDR3 DNA reads TGTGCCAGCAGTCTCCGCTGGTCAGATACGCAGTATTTT. Translated, it gives CASSLRWSDTQYF.

In this sample, this clonotype turned up a few times. The rearrangement links TRBV6-5 to TRBJ1-5, with D possibly being TRBD1 (5 bases). The CDR3 sequence is 14 residues long. Germline loops: CDR1 MNHEY, CDR2 SVGAGI. The V end lost 6 bases, the J end lost 2 bases, and 11 bases lay between the germline ends. The CDR3 DNA reads TGTGCCAGCAGGGCTTGGGGGGGCAATCAGCCCCAGCATTTT. Amino acid sequence: CASRAWGGNQPQHF.